A single sample gave rise to the 22 T cell receptor beta chains below, sequenced in a study of T-cell memory formation after mild COVID-19. One entry per CDR3 protein, called by TCRdb with MiXCR from the 5' RACE reads. The data show around 130,000 distinct CDR3 sequences, about a sixth seen once. The sample comprised PBMCs or a T cell subset sorted from them (not recorded which). All receptors come from an adult woman who had mild COVID-19 (a few samples of this study predate the infection). Cell type and time point are not known.

The chain carries TRBV2 and TRBJ2-2; D is uncertain. The CDR3 sequence is 13 residues long. Germline CDR1 and CDR2: SNHLY and FYNNEI. V lost 5 bases and J lost 6, with 10 bases in between. The CDR3 nucleotides read TGTGCCAGCAGTATACGGACCCCCGGGGAGCTGTTTTTT. Translation: CASSIRTPGELFF. Variable domain in full (rest from reference TRBV2 and TRBJ2-2): EPEVTQTPSHQVTQMGQEVILRCVPISNHLYFYWYRQILGQKVEFLVSFYNNEISEKSEIFDDQFSVERPDGSNFTLKIRSTKLEDSAMYFCASSIRTPGELFFGEGSRLTVL.

This clonotype turned up a few times. The J gene is TRBJ1-1, the V gene TRBV5-1, with no clear D. Trimming took 1 base from V and 2 from J, leaving 9 bases between them. Germline V gives CDR1 SGHRS, CDR2 YFSETQ. The CDR3 is 14 amino acids. CDR3 DNA sequence: TGCGCCAGCAGCTTGATCGGCGATAACACTGAAGCTTTCTTT. Translated: CASSLIGDNTEAFF.

The chain has TRBV5-1 and TRBJ2-3, with a weak D call TRBD2 (6 bases). The CDR3 is made up of 17 amino acids. Germline CDR1 and CDR2: SGHRS and YFSETQ. The V end lost 1 base, the J end lost 0 bases, and 15 bases lay between the germline ends. In DNA form, the CDR3 reads TGCGCCAGCAGCTTGCGTACTAGCCTGACTAGCACAGATACGCAGTATTTT. It encodes CASSLRTSLTSTDTQYF.

The chain couples TRBV3-1 to TRBJ1-1, with a tentative D call TRBD1 (5 bases). CDR1 LGHDT and CDR2 YNNKEL come from the germline V gene (reference sequence). V shed 3 bases and J shed 4 bases, with 12 bases lying between them. The CDR3 is made up of 14 amino acids. Here the CDR3 reads CASSQSGRGTEAFF. CDR3 sequence (DNA): TGTGCCAGCAGCCAGTCGGGGCGAGGCACTGAAGCTTTCTTT.

This chain uses TRBV12-3 or TRBV12-4 with TRBJ1-1, with D possibly TRBD1 on 5 matching bases. The V end was cut by 5 bases, the J end by 2 bases, with 9 bases between. The CDR3 is 13 amino acids. The CDR3 nucleotides are TGTGCCAGCAGTGCAGACAGAAACACTGAAGCTTTCTTT. Residues: CASSADRNTEAFF.

The table lists this clonotype with many counts. This chain joins TRBV12-3 or TRBV12-4 and TRBJ2-5; 11 nucleotides match TRBD2. The CDR3 sequence is 14 residues long. The V gene end was trimmed by 6 bases and the J gene end by 5 bases; junction bases not matched to a gene: 5. In nucleotides, the CDR3 is TGTGCCAGCAGGAAATCTAGCGGGAGGGAGACCCAGTACTTC. This sequence encodes CASRKSSGRETQYF.

V gene TRBV5-1 combines with J gene TRBJ2-5, with a weak D call TRBD1 (6 bases). This CDR3 has 15 residues. The germline V and J ends were trimmed by 4 bases and 3 bases, with 16 bases remaining between them. Germline CDR1 SGHRS, CDR2 YFSETQ. CDR3 sequence reads: CASSPGDLGKETQYF. The CDR3 DNA is TGCGCCAGCAGCCCAGGGGATCTGGGAAAAGAGACCCAGTACTTC.

The chain links TRBV14 to TRBJ2-1; TRBD2 agrees at 7 bases. The germline V gene has CDR1 SGHDN and CDR2 FVKESK. This CDR3 contains 16 residues. V gave up 4 bases and J gave up 1 base; unmatched junction bases: 7. CDR3 in DNA: TGTGCCAGCAGCCGTATTCTAGCGGAGTCCTACAATGAGCAGTTCTTC. It codes for CASSRILAESYNEQFF.

This sequence joins TRBV4-2 and TRBJ2-7; maybe TRBD2 (6 bases). The CDR3 covers 18 residues. In germline, CDR1 is LGHNA, CDR2 YNFKEQ. With 0 bases removed from V and 2 bases from J, the gap between germline ends came to 20 bases. The CDR3 DNA reads as TGTGCCAGCAGCCAAGAAGGGCAACTAGCTTCGGGGACCTACGAGCAGTACTTC. Translating it yields CASSQEGQLASGTYEQYF.

The chain recombines TRBV7-6 with TRBJ2-5, with D maybe TRBD2 (6 bases). The CDR3 loop spans 14 amino acids. The V gene's germline CDR1 is SGHVS and CDR2 FNYEAQ. V gave up 6 bases and J gave up 5 bases, with 16 bases separating them. CDR3 nucleotide sequence: TGTGCCAGCAGTCTGGCCGGGGAGGCGGAGACCCAGTACTTC. This sequence encodes CASSLAGEAETQYF.

This clonotype appeared many times. This chain uses TRBV10-3 with TRBJ2-7; D could derive from TRBD1 or TRBD2 (6 bases each). CDR3 size: 13 residues. Trimming pared 10 bases from V and 3 bases from J, leaving 16 bases between. The germline V gene encodes CDR1 ENHRY and CDR2 SYGVKD. The CDR3 protein is CATRAGGNYEQYF. The CDR3 bases are TGTGCCACCCGGGCCGGGGGCAACTACGAGCAGTACTTC.

This clonotype was counted a few times. The chain links TRBV3-1 to TRBJ1-6; D remains unclear. Germline values: CDR1 LGHDT, CDR2 YNNKEL (reference sequence). V was shortened by 1 base and J by 5 bases, with 15 bases between the two germline ends. The CDR3 extends over 17 amino acids. The CDR3 here is CASSQGSRLADNSPLHF. The CDR3 coding sequence is TGTGCCAGCAGCCAAGGTTCACGCCTGGCCGATAATTCACCCCTCCACTTT.

This clonotype has only a few counts. This rearrangement joins TRBV5-1 to TRBJ2-3; 8 bases fit TRBD1. Trimming at V came to 4 bases and at J to 5 bases, leaving 12 bases not matched to a gene. Germline V gives CDR1 SGHRS, CDR2 YFSETQ. The length of the CDR3 is 16 residues. CDR3 sequence: CASSVRDRPVEDTQYF. CDR3 bases: TGCGCCAGCAGCGTCCGGGACAGGCCTGTTGAAGATACGCAGTATTTT. Full variable domain (rest looked up from reference TRBV5-1 and TRBJ2-3): KAGVTQTPRYLIKTRGQQVTLSCSPISGHRSVSWYQQTPGQGLQFLFEYFSETQRNKGNFPGRFSGRQFSNSRSEMNVSTLELGDSALYLCASSVRDRPVEDTQYFGPGTRLTVL.

The rearrangement uses TRBV7-9 and TRBJ2-2, with 8 positions matching TRBD2. This CDR3 is 14 amino acids long. V lost 5 bases, J lost 5 bases, and 4 bases stayed unmatched. Germline-derived CDR1 and CDR2 are SEHNR and FQNEAQ (reference sequence). As DNA, the CDR3 is TGTGCCAGCAGCCCCTCTAGCGGGACCGGGGAGCTGTTTTTT. The encoded protein is CASSPSSGTGELFF.

The chain recombines TRBV3-1 with TRBJ2-2; the D is unclear. The germline V gene has CDR1 LGHDT and CDR2 YNNKEL (reference sequence). The CDR3 runs to 19 residues. Between the trimmed V and J ends, which lost 1 base and 0 bases, there was a span of 18 bases. This CDR3 is CASSQGFSRPKTNTGELFF. DNA for the CDR3: TGTGCCAGCAGCCAAGGGTTCTCCCGACCTAAAACGAACACCGGGGAGCTGTTTTTT.

V and J are TRBV5-8 and TRBJ1-1, with TRBD1 matching over 7 bases. Losses at the gene ends were 4 bases for V and 6 bases for J; bases not matched to a gene: 9. CDR3 length: 14 residues. Germline CDR1 SGHTS, CDR2 YDEGEE. The CDR3 spells CASSPGQVMAEAFF. In nucleotides, the CDR3 is TGTGCCAGCAGCCCCGGACAGGTTATGGCTGAAGCTTTCTTT. Full variable domain (missing parts from reference TRBV5-8 and TRBJ1-1): EAGVTQSPTHLIKTRGQQATLRCSPISGHTSVYWYQQALGLGLQFLLWYDEGEERNRGNFPPRFSGRQFPNYSSELNVNALELEDSALYLCASSPGQVMAEAFFGQGTRLTVV.

The chain carries TRBV7-3 and TRBJ2-1; 9 positions agree with TRBD2. Per germline, CDR1 SGHTA and CDR2 FQGTGA. With V trimmed by 4 bases and J by 9 bases, 13 bases remained unmatched. This CDR3 contains 16 residues. CDR3: CASSSNPGLASGEQFF. DNA of the CDR3: TGTGCCAGCAGCTCTAATCCGGGACTAGCCTCCGGTGAGCAGTTCTTC.

This clonotype was observed a handful of times. V is TRBV20-1 and J is TRBJ1-3; D not resolved. With 5 bases removed from V and 3 bases from J, the gap between germline ends came to 5 bases. Germline CDR1 DFQATT, CDR2 SNEGSKA (reference sequence). CDR3 length: 11 residues. CDR3: CSALYGNTIYF. In DNA, the CDR3 is TGCAGTGCTTTGTATGGAAACACCATATATTTT.

This chain connects TRBV20-1 to TRBJ1-5; the match to TRBD1 covers 7 bases. Germline V gives CDR1 DFQATT, CDR2 SNEGSKA (reference sequence). After removal of 7 bases from V and 7 bases from J, the junction contained 4 bases not matched to a gene. The CDR3 contains 11 residues. This chain's CDR3 is CSVDRSQPQHF. CDR3 bases: TGCAGTGTGGACAGGAGCCAGCCCCAGCATTTT.

The chain joins TRBV5-1 to TRBJ2-2; 11 nucleotides match TRBD1. Germline CDR1 is SGHRS and CDR2 is YFSETQ. The CDR3 length is 15 residues. V lost 4 bases, J lost 6 bases, and 5 bases stayed unmatched. CDR3 nucleotides: TGCGCCAGCAGCCCCCGGGACAGGGGGTCCGGGGAGCTGTTTTTT. It codes for CASSPRDRGSGELFF.

The rearrangement links TRBV11-2 to TRBJ2-1; 7 bases match TRBD2. CDR1 is SGHAT and CDR2 is FQNNGV in the germline V gene. The V segment lost 1 base and the J segment 2 bases; nucleotides outside the gene matches: 8. There are 17 residues in the CDR3. CDR3 nucleotides: TGTGCCAGCAGCTTAGCAGGACTAGGAAGCCCCTACAATGAGCAGTTCTTC. It yields the protein CASSLAGLGSPYNEQFF.

This chain connects TRBV6-2 or TRBV6-3 to TRBJ2-3, with TRBD2 matching over 14 bases. The junction had 11 bases not matched to a gene; V was cut back by 6 bases and J by 0 bases. Per the germline V gene, CDR1 is MNHEY and CDR2 is SVGEGT. The CDR3 runs to 19 residues. CDR3 bases: TGTGCCAGCAGCTCGCGGGGACTAGCGGGGGCCCTGAGCACAGATACGCAGTATTTT. Translating it yields CASSSRGLAGALSTDTQYF.